The text below deals with one T cell receptor beta chain. This could be a read error, since a much larger clone is one nucleotide away. TCRdb reanalysed the multiplex PCR reads using MiXCR and keeps one entry per CDR3 protein. The sample has approximately 170,000 distinct CDR3 sequences, 30% to 35% seen once; the top ten hold around 4%. This sample was included in a study of breast tumors, draining lymph nodes, adjacent tissues. Looked up from germline, CDR1 is MRHNA and CDR2 is SNTAGT. Trimming removed 5 bases from V and 7 bases from J, with 11 bases in between. The CDR3 contains 13 residues. Axillary draining lymph nodes of breast cancer patients supplied the node samples.

Sequenced material: axillary lymph node tissue. This TCR came from a female donor with breast cancer. Some clones in this sample may be carry-over from other donors' samples. The chain is built from TRBV6-4 and TRBJ2-2; perhaps TRBD2 as D (5 bases). The CDR3 bases are TGTGCCAGCAGTCATCCCGGGGACGGGGAGCTGTTTTTT. Its translation: CASSHPGDGELFF.